A selection of T cell receptor beta chains follows, all from one sample in a study of shared clonotypes between healthy human individuals. The table came from immunoSEQ multiplex PCR; TCRdb's copy has only in-frame clones and leaves some out. The sample shows around 83,000 clones, roughly two thirds of them seen only once. The sample taken for sequencing was memory CD8+ T cells sorted from blood. Receptors were obtained from a man aged 25-45 years in good health. The CDR3 runs from the conserved cysteine through the conserved F or W. Each record gives: D gene, J gene, V gene, clone size, CDR3 DNA, CDR3 protein. The D gene is left open where the match is weak. Clone size is stated in some rows and not others, as once, few, many or a class when expanded.

D gene: TRBD1
J gene: TRBJ1-1
V gene: TRBV11-2
clone size: -
CDR3 DNA: TGTGCCAGCAGCTCTTACAGGGGAGGCACTGAAGCTTTCTTT
CDR3 protein: CASSSYRGGTEAFF

D gene: TRBD2
J gene: TRBJ2-1
V gene: TRBV10-2
clone size: many
CDR3 DNA: TGCGCCAGCATGGGGACTAGCGGGAGCAATGAGCAGTTCTTC
CDR3 protein: CASMGTSGSNEQFF

D gene: -
J gene: TRBJ2-7
V gene: TRBV7-9
clone size: -
CDR3 DNA: TGTGCCAGCAGCTTAGGTGGGGGAAGGTCGAACGAGCAGTACTTC
CDR3 protein: CASSLGGGRSNEQYF

D gene: TRBD2
J gene: TRBJ2-5
V gene: TRBV6-1
clone size: -
CDR3 DNA: TGTGCCAGCAGTGAAGGACTAGCGGGACTGTACCAAGAGACCCAGTACTTC
CDR3 protein: CASSEGLAGLYQETQYF

D gene: TRBD2
J gene: TRBJ2-1
V gene: TRBV9
clone size: -
CDR3 DNA: TGTGCCAGCAGCGTAGAGGGGACTAGCGGGAGGGCTTGGGGGTACAATGAGCAGTTCTTC
CDR3 protein: CASSVEGTSGRAWGYNEQFF

D gene: TRBD1
J gene: TRBJ2-6
V gene: TRBV25-1
clone size: -
CDR3 DNA: TGTGCCAGCAGTGAGCCTCCGGGACAGAGCTCTGGGGCCAACGTCCTGACTTTC
CDR3 protein: CASSEPPGQSSGANVLTF

D gene: -
J gene: TRBJ1-1
V gene: TRBV2
clone size: -
CDR3 DNA: TGTGCCAGTACAACCGTTGGCGACCGGCGGAACACTGAAGCTTTCTTT
CDR3 protein: CASTTVGDRRNTEAFF

D gene: TRBD2
J gene: TRBJ2-1
V gene: TRBV4-3
clone size: -
CDR3 DNA: TGCGCCAGCAGCCAGGACGCCGGAACTAGCGAAGGTGAGCAGTTCTTC
CDR3 protein: CASSQDAGTSEGEQFF

D gene: -
J gene: TRBJ2-5
V gene: TRBV7-8
clone size: -
CDR3 DNA: TGTGCCAGCAGCTTAGGAGACAGGCAAGAGACCCAGTACTTC
CDR3 protein: CASSLGDRQETQYF

D gene: -
J gene: TRBJ2-7
V gene: TRBV28
clone size: -
CDR3 DNA: TGTGCCAGCAGTTCCGGGATTTTCTACGAGCAGTACTTC
CDR3 protein: CASSSGIFYEQYF

D gene: -
J gene: TRBJ1-2
V gene: TRBV28
clone size: -
CDR3 DNA: TGTGCCAGCAGCCCCCTTCCCTATGGCTACACCTTC
CDR3 protein: CASSPLPYGYTF

D gene: -
J gene: TRBJ2-7
V gene: TRBV14
clone size: -
CDR3 DNA: TGTGCCAGCAGCCAATTTGGATACGAGCAGTACTTC
CDR3 protein: CASSQFGYEQYF

D gene: TRBD2
J gene: TRBJ2-7
V gene: TRBV25-1
clone size: -
CDR3 DNA: TGTGCCAGCAGTGGAAGAGGACTAGCGGTTTCCTACGAGCAGTACTTC
CDR3 protein: CASSGRGLAVSYEQYF

D gene: -
J gene: TRBJ1-5
V gene: TRBV4-1
clone size: few
CDR3 DNA: TGCGCCAGCAGCCAAGACGGAGGGAATGGCGGGCAGCCCCAGCATTTT
CDR3 protein: CASSQDGGNGGQPQHF

D gene: TRBD2
J gene: TRBJ2-7
V gene: TRBV28
clone size: -
CDR3 DNA: TGTGCCAGCAGTCCCCCCCCGAGACTAGCGGGAGTAAACGAGCAGTACTTC
CDR3 protein: CASSPPPRLAGVNEQYF

D gene: TRBD1
J gene: TRBJ2-1
V gene: TRBV25-1
clone size: -
CDR3 DNA: TGTGCCAGCAGTGTGGGGGACAGGGACTACAATGAGCAGTTCTTC
CDR3 protein: CASSVGDRDYNEQFF

D gene: -
J gene: TRBJ2-1
V gene: TRBV5-5
clone size: -
CDR3 DNA: TGTGCCAGCAGCTCAGGAACCAATGAGCAGTTCTTC
CDR3 protein: CASSSGTNEQFF

D gene: -
J gene: TRBJ1-5
V gene: TRBV27
clone size: -
CDR3 DNA: TGTGCCAGCAGTTTAAGGGGGAACAATCAGCCCCAGCATTTT
CDR3 protein: CASSLRGNNQPQHF

D gene: -
J gene: TRBJ2-1
V gene: TRBV28
clone size: -
CDR3 DNA: TGTGCCAGCAGTATTCGGACTACCCTAAGCTCCTACAATGAGCAGTTCTTC
CDR3 protein: CASSIRTTLSSYNEQFF

D gene: -
J gene: TRBJ2-2
V gene: TRBV6-6
clone size: -
CDR3 DNA: TGTGCCAGCAGTTACTCGGGACAGAACACCGGGGAGCTGTTTTTT
CDR3 protein: CASSYSGQNTGELFF

D gene: -
J gene: TRBJ2-2
V gene: TRBV11-2
clone size: -
CDR3 DNA: TGTGCCAGCAGCCGCCGGGGGAACACCGGGGAGCTGTTTTTT
CDR3 protein: CASSRRGNTGELFF

D gene: TRBD2
J gene: TRBJ2-1
V gene: TRBV10-2
clone size: many
CDR3 DNA: TGCGCCAGCAGTGGGACTAGCGGGGAGGGCAATGAGCAGTTCTTC
CDR3 protein: CASSGTSGEGNEQFF

D gene: -
J gene: TRBJ2-7
V gene: TRBV15
clone size: many
CDR3 DNA: TGTGCCACCAGCAGAGAAAAAGACAGTTCGACCTACGAGCAGTACTTC
CDR3 protein: CATSREKDSSTYEQYF

D gene: -
J gene: TRBJ1-2
V gene: TRBV7-9
clone size: few
CDR3 DNA: TGTGCCAGCAGCGATCTCTATGGCTACACCTTC
CDR3 protein: CASSDLYGYTF

D gene: -
J gene: TRBJ2-3
V gene: TRBV2
clone size: -
CDR3 DNA: TGTGCCAGCACTTCAATTGGCGCGGACCCCGATACGCAGTATTTT
CDR3 protein: CASTSIGADPDTQYF

D gene: -
J gene: TRBJ1-5
V gene: TRBV6-1
clone size: -
CDR3 DNA: TGTGCCAGCAGTGCCTCCAATCAGCCCCAGCATTTT
CDR3 protein: CASSASNQPQHF

D gene: TRBD2
J gene: TRBJ2-7
V gene: TRBV7-3
clone size: -
CDR3 DNA: TGTGCCAGCAGCTGCGGGACTAGCGGGAAGGTGTGGTACGAGCAGTACTTC
CDR3 protein: CASSCGTSGKVWYEQYF

D gene: -
J gene: TRBJ2-2
V gene: TRBV9
clone size: -
CDR3 DNA: TGTGCCAGCAGCGTAGAGGGAGCGGCCGGGGAGCTGTTTTTT
CDR3 protein: CASSVEGAAGELFF

D gene: -
J gene: TRBJ2-5
V gene: TRBV11-2
clone size: -
CDR3 DNA: TGTGCCAGCAGCCCCCATCGAACTCAAGAGACCCAGTACTTC
CDR3 protein: CASSPHRTQETQYF

D gene: TRBD1
J gene: TRBJ2-3
V gene: TRBV7-9
clone size: few
CDR3 DNA: TGTGCCAGCAGCTTAGTCCGTACAGGGGTAGATACGCAGTATTTT
CDR3 protein: CASSLVRTGVDTQYF

D gene: -
J gene: TRBJ2-1
V gene: TRBV6-5
clone size: -
CDR3 DNA: TGTGCCAGCAGTTACTCTCCCAATGAGCAGTTCTTC
CDR3 protein: CASSYSPNEQFF

D gene: -
J gene: TRBJ1-1
V gene: TRBV11-3
clone size: -
CDR3 DNA: TGTGCCAGCAGCTTAGCCAGGAACACTGAAGCTTTCTTT
CDR3 protein: CASSLARNTEAFF

D gene: TRBD2
J gene: TRBJ2-3
V gene: TRBV6-1
clone size: medium-sized
CDR3 DNA: TGTGCCAGCAGTGAAACAGCGGGAGGCGCAGATACGCAGTATTTT
CDR3 protein: CASSETAGGADTQYF

D gene: TRBD2
J gene: TRBJ2-1
V gene: TRBV5-6
clone size: few
CDR3 DNA: TGTGCCAGCAGCCGCGTCGTGCTAGCGGGGGAGCAGTTCTTC
CDR3 protein: CASSRVVLAGEQFF

D gene: TRBD1
J gene: TRBJ1-2
V gene: TRBV6-1
clone size: many
CDR3 DNA: TGTGCCAGCAGTGTCGGGACAGGGGATTTCTATGGCTACACCTTC
CDR3 protein: CASSVGTGDFYGYTF

D gene: TRBD2
J gene: TRBJ2-1
V gene: TRBV29-1
clone size: few
CDR3 DNA: TGCAGCGTTGAAGTGGCTAGGGAGGGCTCCTACAATGAGCAGTTCTTC
CDR3 protein: CSVEVAREGSYNEQFF

D gene: -
J gene: TRBJ1-2
V gene: TRBV28
clone size: -
CDR3 DNA: TGTGCCAGCAGTTTATCAGGGGCCTACACCTTC
CDR3 protein: CASSLSGAYTF

D gene: TRBD1
J gene: TRBJ2-2
V gene: TRBV7-9
clone size: -
CDR3 DNA: TGTGCCAGCAGCTGGACAGGGTTTGTGAACACCGGGGAGCTGTTTTTT
CDR3 protein: CASSWTGFVNTGELFF

D gene: -
J gene: TRBJ2-7
V gene: TRBV7-8
clone size: once
CDR3 DNA: TGTGCCAGCAGCCCAGTATTAGGGGTAGGGCCCTTCTCCTACGAGCAGTACTTC
CDR3 protein: CASSPVLGVGPFSYEQYF

D gene: -
J gene: TRBJ2-7
V gene: TRBV19
clone size: -
CDR3 DNA: TGTGCCAGTAGTATCAAGTCGGATCGCGAGCAGTACTTC
CDR3 protein: CASSIKSDREQYF

D gene: -
J gene: TRBJ2-7
V gene: TRBV27
clone size: few
CDR3 DNA: TGTGCCAGCAGTTTAGGGGGAGCCGGCGAGCAGTACTTC
CDR3 protein: CASSLGGAGEQYF

D gene: -
J gene: TRBJ2-7
V gene: TRBV7-6
clone size: -
CDR3 DNA: TGTGCCAGCAGCCCGGGGTCGGGCGAGCAGTACTTC
CDR3 protein: CASSPGSGEQYF

D gene: TRBD2
J gene: TRBJ2-2
V gene: TRBV18
clone size: -
CDR3 DNA: TGTGCCAGCTCACCAAACGGGAGGGCCGCCGGGGAGCTGTTTTTT
CDR3 protein: CASSPNGRAAGELFF